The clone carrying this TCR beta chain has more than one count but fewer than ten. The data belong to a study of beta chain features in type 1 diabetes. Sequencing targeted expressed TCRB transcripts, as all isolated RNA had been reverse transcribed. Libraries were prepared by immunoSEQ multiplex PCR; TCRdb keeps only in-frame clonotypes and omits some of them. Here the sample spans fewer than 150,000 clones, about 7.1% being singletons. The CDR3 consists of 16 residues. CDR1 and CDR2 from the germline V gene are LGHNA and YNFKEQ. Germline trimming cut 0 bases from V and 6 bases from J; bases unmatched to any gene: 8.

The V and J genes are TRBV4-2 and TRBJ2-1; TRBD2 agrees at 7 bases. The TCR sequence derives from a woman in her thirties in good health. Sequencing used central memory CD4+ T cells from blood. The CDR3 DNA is TGTGCCAGCAGCCAAGATCTCGCGGGAGTGCGCAATGAGCAGTTCTTC. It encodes CASSQDLAGVRNEQFF.